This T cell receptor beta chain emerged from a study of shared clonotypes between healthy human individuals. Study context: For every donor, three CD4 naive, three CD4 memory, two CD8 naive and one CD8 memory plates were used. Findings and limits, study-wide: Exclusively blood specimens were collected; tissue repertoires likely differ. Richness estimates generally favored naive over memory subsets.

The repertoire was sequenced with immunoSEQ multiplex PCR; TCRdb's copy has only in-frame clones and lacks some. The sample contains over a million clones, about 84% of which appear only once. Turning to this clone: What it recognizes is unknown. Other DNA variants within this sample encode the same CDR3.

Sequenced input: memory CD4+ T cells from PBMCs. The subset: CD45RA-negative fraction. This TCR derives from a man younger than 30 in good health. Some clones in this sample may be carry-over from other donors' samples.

Here the CDR3 DNA reads TGTGCCAGCAGTTTGCCCGGGACAGGGACCTACGAGCAGTACTTC. Translated: CASSLPGTGTYEQYF. The chain combines TRBV28 with TRBJ2-7, with 9 bases aligning to TRBD1. The CDR3 is 15 amino acids. The V gene end was trimmed by 3 bases and the J gene end by 2 bases; junction bases not matched to a gene: 5. Germline assignment: CDR1 MDHEN and CDR2 SYDVKM.